Described below is a single TCR beta chain sequence and its context. Its antigen is as yet unknown. The data belong to a study of cytomegalovirus exposure and HLA in healthy donors. Findings and caveats of the study: Investigators reported 150 to 200 TCR beta chains as tied to cytomegalovirus. Later on, an analysis found that several of the most significant clusters appeared to be linked to common viral pathogens, which included parvovirus B19.

Though probably carrying unrecorded immune exposures, donors were nominally healthy at sampling. This CDR3 has 16 amino acids. Unmatched junction bases numbered 11, after V lost 6 bases and J lost 5 bases. Germline V lookup: CDR1 MNHEY, CDR2 SMNVEV (reference sequence). The PCR employed 60 Vbeta primers together with 13 Jbeta primers. Some clones are missing from TCRdb's copy, which holds only in-frame ones; the method was immunoSEQ multiplex PCR. This table has 80,000 or so clones, 60% to 85% appearing once. The TCR was taken from a man in his forties in good health and CMV-seronegative. The sample consisted of PBMCs. V gene TRBV27 combines with J gene TRBJ2-1; TRBD2 matches 9 bases. For the CDR3, the DNA is TGTGCCAGCAGCCCCTTGGGCGGGAGGGGAGACAATGAGCAGTTCTTC. Protein: CASSPLGGRGDNEQFF.